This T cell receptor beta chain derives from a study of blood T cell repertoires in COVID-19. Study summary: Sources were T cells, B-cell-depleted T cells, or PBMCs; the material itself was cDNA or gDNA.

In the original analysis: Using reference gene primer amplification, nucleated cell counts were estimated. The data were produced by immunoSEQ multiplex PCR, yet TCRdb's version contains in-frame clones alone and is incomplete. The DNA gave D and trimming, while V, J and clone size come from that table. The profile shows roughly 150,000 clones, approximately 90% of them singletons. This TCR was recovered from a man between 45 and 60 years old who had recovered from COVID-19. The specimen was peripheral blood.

CDR3 protein: CASRKNTNTEAFF. In DNA, the CDR3 is TGTGCCAGCAGGAAAAACACCAACACTGAAGCTTTCTTT. J is TRBJ1-1 and V is TRBV6-5; D is unresolved. Trimming left V 6 bases short and J 2 bases short, with 10 bases between. This CDR3 has 13 amino acids. Germline-derived CDR1 and CDR2 are MNHEY and SVGAGI.